This T cell receptor beta chain emerged from a study of regulatory T cells in long-lasting Graves disease. Notes on the study in general: Analyses excluded thyroid tissue, covering peripheral blood alone. Persistent disease preferred TRBV28, TRBJ1-2 and TRBJ2-5.

Arm-PCR with iRepertoire HTBI primers amplified the CDR3 regions for these TCR beta libraries. TCRdb used MiXCR to reprocess the multiplex PCR reads, holding one entry per CDR3 protein. The table lists approximately 360,000 distinct CDR3 sequences, approximately 25% of them singletons, with 25% to 30% in the top ten. Time point specified: persistent/refractory GD, antithyroid drugs over 5 years with positive TRAb. Generation of the TCR library employed RNA extracted from PBMCs. Comments on this clonotype: Its antigen is not identified.

Looked up from germline, CDR1 is MDHEN and CDR2 is SYDVKM. V lost 4 bases to trimming and J lost 11 bases; unmatched junction nucleotides: 12. This CDR3 has 15 amino acids. The source of this sequence is a middle-aged woman with Graves disease. The material sequenced was peripheral blood mononuclear cells (PBMCs), taken when the disease was refractory, from a patient treated with antithyroid drugs. The rearrangement joins TRBV28 to TRBJ2-3, with 10 bases that match TRBD2. The CDR3 here is CASSSLAGTVIGQYF. The CDR3 nucleotides read TGTGCCAGCAGTTCACTAGCGGGGACCGTGATAGGGCAGTATTTT.